This T cell receptor beta chain originates from a study of blood T cell repertoires in COVID-19 (dated by TCRdb to the early 2020s). Notes on the research overall: The collaborator samples originated in the United States, Italy and Spain and spanned the acute and convalescent phases of COVID-19. The samples were drawn from two sources: the first 160 participants of the ongoing ImmuneRACE study, and 1,200 or so subjects contributed by 6 global collaborators. A freely available public database, intended as a resource for researchers studying the immune response to SARS-CoV-2, is where the repertoires were released. The dataset comprised deeply sampled blood TCRbeta repertoires from subjects exposed to, actively infected with, or recovered from COVID-19. A de-identified subject ID, COVID-19 status, age in years and sex were almost always included in the sample metadata. Where available, HLA class I and class II types were taken from metadata supplied by the sample provider and were not determined by assay-based typing. The prospective study material was composed of cDNA or gDNA derived from T cells, B-cell-depleted T cells, or PBMCs. Study-level results and caveats: The amount of clinical and demographic metadata varied by source and participant and was provided uncurated.

Collaborating institutions collected whole blood in K2EDTA tubes following their own protocols. For TCRbeta analysis, collaborator samples were shipped as frozen whole blood, as isolated PBMCs, or as DNA extracted from either sample type. TCRbeta CDR3 regions were amplified from genomic DNA using the immunoSEQ Assay, a bias-controlled multiplex PCR. The published analysis was carried out like this. The number of nucleated cells in each sample was estimated by amplification of reference gene primers within the assay. Sequence reads were collapsed and filtered to measure the absolute abundance of every unique TCRbeta CDR3 rearrangement. Productive Simpson clonality was computed per sample as the square root of Simpson's diversity index over productive rearrangements. TCRdb obtained this table from immuneACCESS and retained in-frame rearrangements with V and J assigned. These tables miss some clones; where compared with another copy, unresolved V genes account for less than half of the shortfall, and the remainder is unexplained. The DNA gave D and trimming, while V, J and clone size come from that table. Within this sample are 93,000 or so clones, with 89% of them counted one time only. The top ten clones comprise 3.5% of the sample.

Concerning this clone: The antigen this receptor binds is unknown. Base qualities are not provided; no much larger clone lies one nucleotide away.

Material for sequencing was peripheral blood. The TCR sequence derives from a woman aged 55-70 years with acute or convalescent COVID-19.

The CDR3 protein is CASRFAGSTGELFF. In nucleotides, the sequence is TGTGCCAGCAGGTTCGCGGGAAGCACCGGGGAGCTGTTTTTT. This sequence uses TRBV27 and TRBJ2-2; a tentative D match to TRBD2 spans 6 bases. The germline V gene encodes CDR1 MNHEY and CDR2 SMNVEV (reference sequence). Measured from the cysteine to the phenylalanine, the CDR3 is 14 residues long. Here the CDR3 DNA is all that survives: 42 bases in frame from base 1. V loses 6 bases of germline sequence and J loses 4 bases, and the interval between the two ends is 12 bases.